These 25 T cell receptor beta chains were all obtained from the same sample, sequenced in a study of blood T cell repertoires in COVID-19. Libraries were prepared by immunoSEQ multiplex PCR; TCRdb keeps only in-frame clonotypes and omits some of them. The sample records 130,000 to 150,000 clones, approximately 80% being singletons. The sample consisted of peripheral blood. The receptor set was obtained from a man aged 55-75 years with active or convalescent COVID-19.

V and J are TRBV5-4 and TRBJ2-3; 9 nucleotides line up with TRBD1. The ends lost 1 base at V and 4 bases at J; junction bases unmatched: 4. In germline, CDR1 is SGHNT, CDR2 YYREEE (reference sequence). This CDR3 is built from 15 residues. CDR3 DNA: TGTGCCAGCAGCTTGCTCGGACAGGGGCCAGATACGCAGTATTTT. Its translation: CASSLLGQGPDTQYF.

This chain joins TRBV28 and TRBJ2-2; perhaps TRBD1 as D (6 bases). The V end lost 6 bases, the J end lost 6 bases, and 8 bases lay between the germline ends. Germline V gene sequence: CDR1 MDHEN, CDR2 SYDVKM. CDR3 length: 12 residues. This chain's CDR3 is CASRNRAGELFF. The CDR3 DNA follows: TGTGCCAGCAGGAACAGGGCCGGGGAGCTGTTTTTT.

This chain connects TRBV30 to TRBJ1-4; no clear D. The CDR3 consists of 11 residues. V lost 2 bases to trimming and J lost 8 bases, with 6 bases between them. Germline assignment: CDR1 GTSNPN and CDR2 SVGIG (reference sequence). CDR3 DNA sequence: TGTGCCTGGAGTCAGCGGGAAAAACTGTTTTTT. Its protein is CAWSQREKLFF.

This chain links TRBV7-8 with TRBJ2-7, with 8 bases aligning to TRBD2. The J segment lost 5 bases and the V segment lost 5 bases, leaving 8 bases of the junction unmatched. The CDR3 has 14 amino acids. Germline CDR1 and CDR2: SGHVS and FQNEAQ. CDR3 DNA: TGTGCCAGCAGCCCGGGGGGGCAAGGGGACGAGCAGTACTTC. Encoded protein: CASSPGGQGDEQYF.

The chain uses TRBV7-9 and TRBJ1-1; TRBD1 might be the D (6 bases). Trimming pared 1 base from V and 4 bases from J, leaving 16 bases between. Germline-derived CDR1 and CDR2 are SEHNR and FQNEAQ (reference sequence). The CDR3 spans 16 residues. The CDR3 spells CASSLVKAGEGTEAFF. The CDR3 nucleotides read TGTGCCAGCAGCTTAGTAAAAGCAGGGGAGGGCACTGAAGCTTTCTTT. Together with reference TRBV7-9 and TRBJ1-1, the CDR3 gives the full variable domain: DTGVSQNPRHKITKRGQNVTFRCDPISEHNRLYWYRQTLGQGPEFLTYFQNEAQLEKSRLLSDRFSAERPKGSFSTLEIQRTEQGDSAMYLCASSLVKAGEGTEAFFGQGTRLTVV.

The rearrangement links TRBV5-1 to TRBJ1-1, with D maybe TRBD1 (5 bases). From germline, CDR1 is SGHRS and CDR2 YFSETQ. Trimming took 5 bases from V and 4 from J, leaving 15 bases between them. CDR3 length: 14 amino acids. The CDR3 is CASSPAGSSTEAFF. CDR3 in DNA: TGCGCCAGCAGTCCGGCAGGGTCGAGCACTGAAGCTTTCTTT.

This clone was observed a handful of times. The chain combines TRBV7-2 with TRBJ2-7; TRBD1 matches at 10 bases. The CDR3 is 15 residues long. V dropped 6 bases and J dropped 2; count of bases not matched to a gene: 7. The germline V gene has CDR1 SGHTA and CDR2 FQGNSA. In DNA, the CDR3 is TGTGCCAGCAGATCGGGACAGGGGAATGCCTACGAGCAGTACTTC. Its protein product is CASRSGQGNAYEQYF.

This clone was seen a single time. CDR3 DNA sequence: TGTGCCAGCAGTCTGAGGGACACCCAGGCAGTCATTCAGTACTTC. It codes for CASSLRDTQAVIQYF. V gene TRBV27 combines with J gene TRBJ2-4; tentatively, D is TRBD1 (6 bases). Trimming cost V 5 bases and J 9 bases, with 20 bases left between them. This CDR3 has 15 residues. CDR1 and CDR2 from the germline V gene are MNHEY and SMNVEV (reference sequence).

This chain uses TRBV18 with TRBJ1-2; tentative D call: TRBD1 (5 bases). The CDR3 has 14 amino acids. In germline, CDR1 is KGHSH, CDR2 LQKENI. V lost 1 base to trimming and J lost 2 bases, with 8 bases between them. The CDR3 coding sequence is TGTGCCAGCTCACCACGACAGACCAACTATGGCTACACCTTC. This encodes CASSPRQTNYGYTF.

The V and J genes are TRBV7-2 and TRBJ1-1, with D uncertain. Trimming took 2 bases from V and 6 from J, leaving 10 bases between them. The CDR3 totals 13 residues. Germline V gives CDR1 SGHTA, CDR2 FQGNSA. The CDR3 region has the DNA TGTGCCAGCAGCTTAAGCCCCGCTCCTGAAGCTTTCTTT. This gives the protein CASSLSPAPEAFF.

The chain carries TRBV24-1 and TRBJ2-2; 7 bases agree with TRBD1. The V gene end was trimmed by 8 bases and the J gene end by 4 bases; junction bases not matched to a gene: 6. In germline, CDR1 is KGHDR, CDR2 SFDVKD. This CDR3 contains 14 residues. The CDR3 DNA sequence: TGTGCCACCACAACAGGGGCCCTCACCGGGGAGCTGTTTTTT. Translated, it gives CATTTGALTGELFF.

The V and J genes are TRBV28 and TRBJ1-1, with D uncertain. V gave up 3 bases and J gave up 10 bases, with 9 bases separating them. The CDR3 covers 11 residues. The germline CDR1 and CDR2 sequences are MDHEN and SYDVKM. The CDR3 region has the DNA TGTGCCAGCAGTTTGAGGGCCCGAGCTTTCTTT. It encodes CASSLRARAFF.

CDR3 in amino acids: CASSPDRMSGYTF. CDR3 nucleotide sequence: TGTGCCAGCAGCCCCGACAGGATGAGTGGCTACACCTTC. The chain recombines TRBV2 with TRBJ1-2; D possibly corresponds to TRBD1 (6 bases). This CDR3 contains 13 residues. Germline CDR1 is SNHLY and CDR2 is FYNNEI. Trimming left V 6 bases short and J 7 bases short, with 15 bases between.

The sample holds one count of this clone. The chain couples TRBV7-2 to TRBJ2-2; TRBD2 agrees at 7 bases. V shed 1 base, J shed 8 bases, and the junction held 13 bases outside the gene matches. CDR3 length: 17 amino acids. In germline, CDR1 is SGHTA, CDR2 FQGNSA. The CDR3 DNA is TGTGCCAGCAGCTTAGGCCCCGGACTAGTCAAGGGGGGGGAGCTGTTTTTT. Encoded protein: CASSLGPGLVKGGELFF. The full variable domain, its missing parts supplied by reference TRBV7-2 and TRBJ2-2, is GAGVSQSPSNKVTEKGKDVELRCDPISGHTALYWYRQSLGQGLEFLIYFQGNSAPDKSGLPSDRFSAERTGGSVSTLTIQRTQQEDSAVYLCASSLGPGLVKGGELFFGEGSRLTVL.

The rearrangement links TRBV28 to TRBJ2-1, with 12 bases that match TRBD2. This CDR3 is 14 amino acids long. CDR1 and CDR2 from the germline V gene are MDHEN and SYDVKM. Trimming took 8 bases from V and 4 from J; bases not matched to a gene: 3. CDR3 loop: CASHGLAGYNEQFF. CDR3 in DNA: TGTGCCAGCCACGGACTAGCGGGATACAATGAGCAGTTCTTC.

This chain uses TRBV2 with TRBJ2-5; D unresolved. CDR1 and CDR2 from the germline V gene are SNHLY and FYNNEI. The CDR3 totals 12 residues. The V end lost 0 bases, the J end lost 6 bases, and 5 bases lay between the germline ends. CDR3 in DNA: TGTGCCAGCAGTGAAGCGCGTAAGACCCAGTACTTC. This encodes CASSEARKTQYF.

Notes on this clone: This sequence may be a read error, since a much larger clone differs from it by one base. The J gene is TRBJ1-3, the V gene TRBV7-2, with D perhaps TRBD1 (5 bases). The CDR3 contains 14 residues. Germline V gene sequence: CDR1 SGHTA, CDR2 FQGNSA. V lost 1 base, J lost 2 bases, and 6 bases lay in between. The CDR3 here is CASSLGGAGNTIYF. DNA of the CDR3: TGTGCCAGCAGCTTAGGGGGGGCTGGAAACACCATATATTTT. Using reference TRBV7-2 and TRBJ1-3 for the parts outside the CDR3, the full variable domain is GAGVSQSPSNKVTEKGKDVELRCDPISGHTALYWYRQSLGQGLEFLIYFQGNSAPDKSGLPSDRFSAERTGGSVSTLTIQRTQQEDSAVYLCASSLGGAGNTIYFGEGSWLTVV.

The table lists this clone with a few counts. This chain uses TRBV5-1 with TRBJ1-2; no firm D call. From germline, CDR1 is SGHRS and CDR2 YFSETQ. The CDR3 sequence is 13 residues long. V was cut by 5 bases and J by 5 bases, with 13 bases left in between. This chain's CDR3 is CASSIRALYGYTF. The CDR3 coding sequence is TGCGCCAGCAGTATCCGTGCCCTATATGGCTACACCTTC.

The chain couples TRBV27 to TRBJ1-6; D is unclear. Trimming removed 2 bases from V and 9 bases from J, with 8 bases in between. This CDR3 is 13 amino acids long. Germline CDR1 is MNHEY and CDR2 is SMNVEV (reference sequence). CDR3 sequence: CASSLRGFSPLHF. The CDR3 nucleotides are TGTGCCAGCAGTTTACGGGGTTTTTCACCCCTCCACTTT.

The genes are TRBV24-1 and TRBJ2-7; TRBD2 is a possible D gene (6 bases). Germline CDR1 reads KGHDR; CDR2 reads SFDVKD. Trimming stripped 2 bases from V and 4 bases from J, with 11 bases between. This CDR3 has 14 residues. CDR3 protein: CATSDSGDKYEQYF. For the CDR3, the DNA is TGTGCCACCAGTGATTCGGGGGATAAGTACGAGCAGTACTTC.

This chain connects TRBV11-2 to TRBJ2-1; D gene uncertain. V dropped 6 bases and J dropped 6 bases, with 9 bases sitting between them. This CDR3 is built from 12 residues. Germline assignment: CDR1 SGHAT and CDR2 FQNNGV. The CDR3 sequence is CASSPPGNEQFF. CDR3 bases: TGTGCCAGCAGTCCGCCCGGCAATGAGCAGTTCTTC.

The CDR3 here is CASREGGTNEKLFF. CDR3 sequence (DNA): TGTGCCAGCAGGGAGGGTGGAACTAATGAAAAACTGTTTTTT. J is TRBJ1-4 and V is TRBV6-5; D is ambiguous. CDR3 length: 14 residues. The germline gives CDR1 MNHEY, CDR2 SVGAGI. V lost 6 bases and J 1 base, leaving 9 bases between the germline ends.

This clone was counted between two and nine times. The rearrangement uses TRBV2 and TRBJ2-1; maybe TRBD2 (5 bases). Between the trimmed V and J ends, which lost 9 bases and 10 bases, there was a span of 13 bases. This CDR3 contains 11 residues. Looked up from germline, CDR1 is SNHLY and CDR2 is FYNNEI. The CDR3 loop reads CASERVAEQFF. The CDR3 bases are TGTGCCAGTGAGAGGGTAGCAGAGCAGTTCTTC.

The rearrangement uses TRBV18 and TRBJ1-5; no clear D. This CDR3 region has 15 residues. V lost 5 bases and J lost 11, with 22 bases in between. In germline, CDR1 is KGHSH, CDR2 LQKENI. The CDR3 sequence is CASSIFGSGLEAQHF. The CDR3 bases are TGTGCCAGCTCAATCTTTGGGTCGGGGTTAGAGGCCCAGCATTTT.

This chain uses TRBV27 with TRBJ1-2; D uncertain. The CDR3 length is 14 residues. Germline CDR1 MNHEY, CDR2 SMNVEV (reference sequence). V was shortened by 3 bases and J by 4 bases, with 12 bases between the two germline ends. As DNA, the CDR3 is TGTGCCAGCAGTTTCTCGGGGTTAGCCTATGGCTACACCTTC. Its protein product is CASSFSGLAYGYTF.